Sequencing of this T cell receptor beta chain was carried out in a study of T cell responses to AZD1222 COVID-19 vaccine (TCRdb year 2021). Some background on the complete study: A total of 233 trial participants underwent TCR sequencing, of whom 200 to 220 had received two doses of AZD1222 and around 25 had received two doses of the MenACWY control vaccine. Trial participants were enrolled by age into subgroups of 18-55, 56-69 and 70-plus years, and roughly 150, 30 and 60 TCR-sequenced participants, respectively, were included in these subgroups. Points the paper makes about the study in general: The vaccine-associated CD4 TCRs covered the entire spike protein, and the dominant responses fell in regions 160-218 and 743-854. No day 14 peak-response samples were available, so repertoires were characterized only after the peak T cell response. In the small 56-69-year group, the increase in depth fell short of significance, most likely because of low power. Participants were mostly white British, with more females than males. The authors suggested clonal diversity may have been underestimated. Nearly half of unique spike-specific TCRs reportedly recognized epitopes outside regions mutated in the B.1.351 and B.1.1.7 variants. Only a handful of AZD1222 recipients were SARS-CoV-2 seropositive at baseline, limiting conclusions about previously exposed vaccinees. After two AZD1222 doses, both the breadth and the depth of spike-specific TCRs were significantly higher than at day 0 and than in MenACWY recipients.

What this sample's time point label stands for: about 28 days (+/-7) after the second vaccine dose. The sample's treatment or condition, from its label and the paper: meningococcal conjugate vaccine given as trial control. Samples from vaccinated people were obtained from the UK trials COV001 and COV002, which included a single-blind randomized controlled phase 2/3 trial of AZD1222 (ChAdOx1 nCoV-19) in healthy adults. For TCRbeta chain sequencing, PBMC samples from trial participants were taken at day 0 and at day 28 after the second dose. Trimming leaves V shorter by 5 bases and J shorter by 3 bases, with the junction holding 3 bases beyond the gene matches. Via the germline V gene, CDR1 is SGHVS and CDR2 FQNEAQ. Counted from cysteine to phenylalanine, this CDR3 has 14 amino acids. This entry keeps only the CDR3 DNA: 42 bases, framed from base 1. Concerning this clone itself: Its antigen remains unidentified. Base qualities are not recorded, but no much larger clone differs from it by a single base. The sample carries other DNA sequences with the same CDR3.

The CDR3 regions of human TCRbeta chains were subjected to immunosequencing. The paper's processing steps were these. TCRs in the repertoires were compared against a reference library of SARS-CoV-2-specific TCRs that had been generated with the MIRA antigen-specificity platform. Breadth was defined as the fraction of unique TCRs that were SARS-CoV-2-associated. Depth was defined as the fraction of total T cells that were SARS-CoV-2-associated. Using the MIRA data, each spike-specific TCR was assigned both to the spike region to which the TCR was reactive and to a CD4 or CD8 class. Log10-transformed breadth and depth values were compared by one-way ANOVA with Sidak's multiple comparisons tests. TCRdb holds this immuneACCESS table with in-frame rearrangements only. Some clones are missing; in checked studies, unresolved V genes explain under half, and the rest has no known cause. V, J and clone size are taken as reported in that table, and D and trimming were inferred from the DNA itself. Recorded for this sample are about 140,000 clones; 91% of them occurred a single time. Jointly, the top ten make up around 7.6% of the sample.

This receptor was identified in an adult who received the MenACWY meningococcal vaccine as a control. The chain employs TRBV7-8 and TRBJ2-5; TRBD1 matches 10 bases in the middle. This material consisted of peripheral blood, taken 28 days after the second dose of the MenACWY control vaccine. This receptor carries the CDR3 CASSLGQGEETQYF. In nucleotides, the sequence is TGTGCCAGCAGCCTAGGACAGGGGGAAGAGACCCAGTACTTC.